This T cell receptor beta chain was captured in a study of cytomegalovirus exposure and HLA in healthy donors. This CDR3 contains 15 residues. CDR1 and CDR2 from the germline V gene are SEHNR and FQNEAQ (reference sequence). J gave up 13 bases and V 5 bases, and 11 bases lay outside the gene matches. Researchers ran the PCR with 60 Vbeta and 13 Jbeta primers. Clones were sequenced by immunoSEQ multiplex PCR, and TCRdb holds only the in-frame ones, with some missing. The profile shows around 96,000 clones, 75% to 85% of them singletons. Study-wide results and caveats: Researchers counted around 180 TCR beta chains as cytomegalovirus-associated. Presence/absence analyses took donor sequencing depth as roughly uniform. The authors confirmed in vitro that a few CMV-associated chains were specific for CMV antigens. Later genetic work tied a missense DCLRE1C variant to beta-chain V and J trimming.

As regards this clone: Its antigen is undetermined.

The chain couples TRBV7-9 to TRBJ2-5; TRBD2 aligns across 15 bases. The TCR was taken from a man aged 18 to 35 in good health and CMV-seronegative. Input material: PBMCs. The chain's CDR3 is CASSRAGTSGGSRYF. The CDR3 DNA reads TGTGCCAGCAGCAGGGCCGGGACTAGCGGGGGGTCCCGGTACTTC.